These T cell receptor beta chains were read from a single sample in a study of blood T cell repertoires in COVID-19. The method was immunoSEQ multiplex PCR; TCRdb's version includes in-frame clones alone and lacks a portion of them. The sample holds roughly 230,000 clones, roughly four fifths seen once. Sequenced sample: peripheral blood. Source of these receptors: a woman in her forties or fifties with acute or convalescent COVID-19. The CDR3 runs from the conserved cysteine through the conserved F or W.

j_call v_call cdr3_aa
TRBJ2-3 TRBV1 CTSSQDLTGASTDTQYF
TRBJ2-7 TRBV6-4 CASLELAGEPF
TRBJ2-1 TRBV23-1 CASSQGLAVYNEQFF
TRBJ1-2 TRBV6-5 CASSWGGYYGYTF
TRBJ1-5 TRBV30 CAWSSRGNQPQHF
TRBJ2-1 TRBV28 CASSLGASGGISSYNEQFF
TRBJ2-6 TRBV27 CASSSGLAGIGGANVLTF
TRBJ2-1 TRBV30 CAWSYGLAGDNEQFF
TRBJ1-5 TRBV19 CASSPQLGGRNQPQHF
TRBJ1-4 TRBV4-1 CASSPPGQGSEKLFF
TRBJ1-2 TRBV28 CASSLSFYGYTF
TRBJ2-3 TRBV5-1 CASKDRPDTDTQYF
TRBJ2-3 TRBV5-4 CASSSPGMGDTQYF
TRBJ1-6 TRBV12-3/TRBV12-4 CASSGHSDSPLHF
TRBJ2-5 TRBV7-9 CASSIWGRETQYF
TRBJ2-1 TRBV19 CASSMRIIAGGLNEQFF
TRBJ2-1 TRBV11-3 CASSPLLGTSRQYNEQFF
TRBJ1-5 TRBV18 CASSSALGGGNQPQHF
TRBJ2-1 TRBV7-9 CASSFEGSYNEQFF
TRBJ1-5 TRBV27 CASSYEGGQPQHF
TRBJ2-3 TRBV9 CASSPRASGSFSTDTQYF
TRBJ1-4 TRBV5-5 CASSLVVGNGGEKLFF
TRBJ2-2 TRBV11-2 CASSLSRWHTGELFF
TRBJ2-7 TRBV11-2 CASSLGPAAGGAYEQYF
TRBJ2-7 TRBV19 CASSLGQLYEQYF
TRBJ1-2 TRBV27 CASSFGTGAYGYTF
TRBJ1-6 TRBV6-6 CASSYTPGGSPLHF
TRBJ1-1 TRBV3-1/TRBV3-2 CASSRKGGSKNTEAFF
TRBJ2-1 TRBV6-5 CASSLMGLGVNEQFF
TRBJ2-2 TRBV28 CASSPQGGGELFF
TRBJ2-7 TRBV6-1 CASSEQKSYEQYF